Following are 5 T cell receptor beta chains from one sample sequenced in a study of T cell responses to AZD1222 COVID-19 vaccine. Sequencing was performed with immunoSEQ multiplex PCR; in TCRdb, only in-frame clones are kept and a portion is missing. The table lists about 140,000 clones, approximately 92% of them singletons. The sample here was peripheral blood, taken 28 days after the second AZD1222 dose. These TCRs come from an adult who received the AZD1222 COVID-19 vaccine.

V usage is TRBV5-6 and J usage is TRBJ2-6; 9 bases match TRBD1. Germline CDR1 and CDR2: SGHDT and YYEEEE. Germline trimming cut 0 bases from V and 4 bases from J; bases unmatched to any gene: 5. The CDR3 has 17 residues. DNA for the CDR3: TGTGCCAGCAGCTTGGCCACAGGGGGCCCGGGGGCCAACGTCCTGACTTTC. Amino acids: CASSLATGGPGANVLTF.

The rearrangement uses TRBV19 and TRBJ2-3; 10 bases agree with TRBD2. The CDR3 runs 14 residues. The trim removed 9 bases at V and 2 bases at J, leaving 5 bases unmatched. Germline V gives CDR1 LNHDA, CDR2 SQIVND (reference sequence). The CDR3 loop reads CASQREGLTDTQYF. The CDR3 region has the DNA TGTGCCAGCCAGCGGGAGGGCCTCACAGATACGCAGTATTTT.

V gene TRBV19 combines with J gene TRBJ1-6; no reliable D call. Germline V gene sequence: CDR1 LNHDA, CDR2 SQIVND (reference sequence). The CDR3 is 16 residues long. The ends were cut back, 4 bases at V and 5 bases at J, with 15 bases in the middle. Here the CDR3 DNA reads TGTGCCAGTAGTAGGACTCTGCAGGAACATAATTCACCCCTCCACTTT. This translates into CASSRTLQEHNSPLHF.

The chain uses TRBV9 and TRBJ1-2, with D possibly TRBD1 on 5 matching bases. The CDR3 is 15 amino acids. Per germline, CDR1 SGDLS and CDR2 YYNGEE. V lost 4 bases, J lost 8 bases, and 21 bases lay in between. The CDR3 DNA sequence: TGTGCCAGCAGCCCCAAAGAGGGGACCGTAAAAGGCTACACCTTC. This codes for CASSPKEGTVKGYTF.

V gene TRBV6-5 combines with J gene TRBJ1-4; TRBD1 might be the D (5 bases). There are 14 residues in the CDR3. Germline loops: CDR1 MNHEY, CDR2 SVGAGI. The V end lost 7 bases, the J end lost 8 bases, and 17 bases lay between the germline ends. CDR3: CASTPPRGGEKLFF. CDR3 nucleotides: TGTGCCAGCACCCCCCCTCGGGGCGGCGAAAAACTGTTTTTT.